This T cell receptor beta chain was observed in a study of identical twins. Study conclusions and caveats: The presence of invariant MAIT and iNKT cells could partly confound analyses of zero-insertion sequences.

Trimming shortened V by 6 bases and J by 5 bases, and 17 bases separated the two germline ends. This CDR3 has 15 amino acids. A universal primer site was created by template switching, with the cDNA bearing unique molecular identifiers. One entry per CDR3 protein, called by TCRdb with MiXCR from the 5' RACE reads. In the table there are approximately 890,000 distinct CDR3 sequences, approximately 13% of which are singletons. Every one of the donors was a healthy Caucasian. The table lists this clonotype with a few counts. The antigen remains undetermined. Another study also made use of these data, one on yellow fever vaccine responses in identical twins.

Sequenced: PBMCs. The receptor's source is a woman under 30 in good health. The chain combines TRBV12-3 or TRBV12-4 with TRBJ2-1; TRBD2 is a possible D gene (6 bases). CDR3 DNA: TGTGCCAGCAGCCCGGGACTCCTCGGCAACAATGAGCAGTTCTTC. Translating gives CASSPGLLGNNEQFF.